These T cell receptor beta chains were read from a single sample in a study of T cell responses to AZD1222 COVID-19 vaccine. This table comes from immunoSEQ multiplex PCR, and its TCRdb copy is limited to in-frame clones, with some not included. The sample lists 150,000 to 200,000 clones; 85% to 95% were seen once. The source material was peripheral blood, sampled 28 days after the second AZD1222 dose. The receptors originated from an adult who received the AZD1222 COVID-19 vaccine. The CDR3 runs from the conserved cysteine through the conserved F or W. A D gene is named only where the DNA matches it firmly. Rows may omit the clone size; those that give it use once, few, many or a size class.

CDR3	DNA	D	size	V	J
CASSQVGALYNEQFF	TGCGCCAGCAGCCAAGTTGGAGCGCTTTACAATGAGCAGTTCTTC	.	.	TRBV4-1	TRBJ2-1
CASSIDLASGRGEQFF	TGTGCCAGTAGTATAGATCTTGCTAGCGGGAGAGGGGAGCAGTTCTTC	TRBD2	once	TRBV19	TRBJ2-1
CASSQGVLSSSYEQYF	TGCGCCAGCAGTCAGGGGGTGCTGTCAAGCTCCTACGAGCAGTACTTC	TRBD1	.	TRBV5-1	TRBJ2-7
CASSLALGGELFF	TGTGCCAGCAGTCTCGCCTTGGGCGGGGAGCTGTTTTTT	.	.	TRBV27	TRBJ2-2
CASSVGASGIDEQFF	TGTGCCAGCAGCGTAGGGGCTAGCGGGATTGATGAGCAGTTCTTC	TRBD2	.	TRBV9	TRBJ2-1
CASGGGGAGKNEQYF	TGTGCCAGCGGCGGGGGTGGGGCAGGGAAAAACGAGCAGTACTTC	TRBD2	.	TRBV9	TRBJ2-7
CASSHGTSSNEQFF	TGTGCCAGCAGCCATGGGACTAGTAGCAATGAGCAGTTCTTC	TRBD2	.	TRBV7-8	TRBJ2-1
CASSGDWTSGARTDTQYF	TGTGCCAGCAGTGGGGATTGGACTAGCGGAGCCCGCACAGATACGCAGTATTTT	TRBD2	.	TRBV2	TRBJ2-3
CASSPPPGQETQYF	TGTGCCAGCTCACCACCCCCAGGACAAGAGACCCAGTACTTC	.	.	TRBV18	TRBJ2-5
CASRPAGTGGQIQHF	TGTGCCAGTCGCCCCGCCGGGACAGGGGGCCAGATACAGCATTTT	TRBD1	.	TRBV19	TRBJ1-5
CASTPGRGLDTGELFF	TGTGCCAGCACCCCGGGCAGGGGGCTGGACACCGGGGAGCTGTTTTTT	TRBD1	.	TRBV28	TRBJ2-2
CASSPTGEAEAFF	TGTGCCAGCTCACCGACAGGGGAAGCTGAAGCTTTCTTT	TRBD1	.	TRBV18	TRBJ1-1
CASSLGVNTEAFF	TGCGCCAGCAGCTTGGGGGTGAACACTGAAGCTTTCTTT	.	once	TRBV5-1	TRBJ1-1
CASSYGGRAEAFF	TGTGCCAGCAGTTATGGGGGACGGGCTGAAGCTTTCTTT	.	.	TRBV6-5	TRBJ1-1
CASSFTGTGETQYF	TGTGCCAGCAGTTTTACAGGGACGGGAGAGACCCAGTACTTC	.	.	TRBV27	TRBJ2-5
CASSEEGDREGRAFF	TGTGCCAGCAGTGAAGAAGGGGACAGAGAGGGTAGAGCTTTCTTT	TRBD1	.	TRBV2	TRBJ1-1
CASKPPGGNTIYF	TGTGCCAGCAAACCCCCGGGGGGAAACACCATATATTTT	.	.	TRBV6-1	TRBJ1-3
CATKPFLDTYEQYF	TGTGCCACCAAACCATTCCTAGACACCTACGAGCAGTACTTC	.	.	TRBV19	TRBJ2-7
CASSFTRQQADTQYF	TGTGCCAGCAGCTTTACCAGACAGCAGGCAGATACGCAGTATTTT	.	once	TRBV7-8	TRBJ2-3
CASSRGVRNEQFF	TGTGCCAGCAGTAGGGGGGTTCGAAATGAGCAGTTCTTC	.	.	TRBV27	TRBJ2-1
CASSQEGAYGYTF	TGTGCCAGCAGCCAAGAGGGAGCGTATGGCTACACCTTC	.	once	TRBV3-1/TRBV3-2	TRBJ1-2
CSVVLGTANEKLFF	TGCAGCGTTGTATTAGGGACAGCTAATGAAAAACTGTTTTTT	TRBD1	.	TRBV29-1	TRBJ1-4
CASSTKTIAEAFF	TGTGCCAGCAGTACAAAAACGATCGCTGAAGCTTTCTTT	.	.	TRBV12-3/TRBV12-4	TRBJ1-1
CASRTSGDPLQPTDTQYF	TGTGCCAGTAGGACTAGCGGAGACCCCCTTCAACCCACAGATACGCAGTATTTT	TRBD2	.	TRBV19	TRBJ2-3
CASTPRVGVRDGYTF	TGTGCCAGCACTCCCCGTGTGGGGGTACGGGATGGCTACACCTTC	.	.	TRBV28	TRBJ1-2
CASSERAGGGYEQYF	TGTGCCAGCAGTGAAAGGGCAGGGGGAGGCTACGAGCAGTACTTC	.	once	TRBV2	TRBJ2-7
CASSPGTGGFQKLFF	TGTGCCAGCAGCCCGGGGACAGGGGGCTTTCAAAAACTGTTTTTT	TRBD1	.	TRBV7-9	TRBJ1-4
CSVEGDRGYNEQFF	TGCAGCGTTGAGGGGGACAGGGGGTACAATGAGCAGTTCTTC	TRBD1	.	TRBV29-1	TRBJ2-1
CASSSTAGSHQPQHF	TGTGCCAGTAGTAGTACGGCAGGGTCACATCAGCCCCAGCATTTT	.	.	TRBV19	TRBJ1-5
CASSQLGTSVTDTQYF	TGCGCCAGCAGCCAACTAGGGACTAGCGTCACAGATACGCAGTATTTT	TRBD2	.	TRBV4-1	TRBJ2-3
CASSTEAGGFNEQFF	TGTGCCAGCTCCACCGAGGCGGGAGGCTTCAATGAGCAGTTCTTC	TRBD2	few	TRBV28	TRBJ2-1
CASSFAGTLGRFQPQHF	TGTGCCAGCAGTTTCGCCGGGACACTAGGTAGATTCCAGCCCCAGCATTTT	.	.	TRBV28	TRBJ1-5
CASSPGSPPLSYEQYF	TGCGCCAGCAGTCCCGGGAGCCCCCCCCTCTCCTACGAGCAGTACTTC	.	.	TRBV4-1	TRBJ2-7
CASSAGQRSGNTIYF	TGTGCCAGCAGTGCGGGACAGCGCTCTGGAAACACCATATATTTT	TRBD1	.	TRBV25-1	TRBJ1-3
CASSQELAPGELFF	TGTGCCAGCAGTCAAGAACTAGCTCCCGGGGAGCTGTTTTTT	.	once	TRBV27	TRBJ2-2
CASRSTASETQYF	TGTGCCAGCAGATCGACCGCATCGGAGACCCAGTACTTC	.	.	TRBV6-5	TRBJ2-5
CASSYSTASLSYEQYF	TGTGCCAGCAGTTACTCGACGGCCTCCCTCTCCTACGAGCAGTACTTC	.	.	TRBV6-5	TRBJ2-7
CASSRGQGPTNEQYF	TGTGCCAGCAGCCGCGGACAGGGTCCTACGAACGAGCAGTACTTC	TRBD1	.	TRBV27	TRBJ2-7
CASSIAGTNNEQFF	TGTGCCAGTAGTATTGCCGGGACAAACAATGAGCAGTTCTTC	.	.	TRBV19	TRBJ2-1
CASNYRSEAFF	TGTGCCAGCAACTACCGGTCTGAAGCTTTCTTT	.	.	TRBV13	TRBJ1-1
CASRRQGEAFF	TGTGCCAGCAGGAGACAGGGTGAAGCTTTCTTT	TRBD1	.	TRBV6-6	TRBJ1-1
CAWGDLINQPQHF	TGTGCCTGGGGGGACCTCATCAATCAGCCCCAGCATTTT	.	.	TRBV30	TRBJ1-5
CASSQGLAGEQFF	TGTGCCAGCAGCCAGGGACTAGCGGGAGAGCAGTTCTTC	TRBD2	.	TRBV7-9	TRBJ2-1
CASRQTGNYGYTF	TGTGCCAGCAGACAGACAGGGAACTATGGCTACACCTTC	TRBD1	.	TRBV5-4	TRBJ1-2
CASSDRGDTGELFF	TGTGCCAGCAGTGACAGGGGGGACACCGGGGAGCTGTTTTTT	.	.	TRBV6-4	TRBJ2-2
CATGEGQGAIYEQYF	TGTGCCACTGGGGAGGGGCAGGGGGCGATCTACGAGCAGTACTTC	.	once	TRBV28	TRBJ2-7
CAWSGQGFLTFPQYF	TGTGCCTGGAGTGGACAGGGGTTCCTCACCTTCCCGCAGTATTTT	TRBD1	.	TRBV30	TRBJ2-3
CASSLGAVQLGEQFF	TGTGCCAGCAGCTTGGGGGCAGTTCAGCTGGGAGAGCAGTTCTTC	.	.	TRBV5-6	TRBJ2-1
CSVEDASSYEQYF	TGCAGCGTTGAAGACGCGAGCTCCTACGAGCAGTACTTC	.	once	TRBV29-1	TRBJ2-7
CASSPTRASFSYNEQFF	TGTGCCAGCAGCCCGACCCGGGCCTCCTTCTCCTACAATGAGCAGTTCTTC	.	.	TRBV7-3	TRBJ2-1
CASRSGSAHNEQFF	TGCGCCAGCAGAAGCGGGAGTGCCCACAATGAGCAGTTCTTC	TRBD2	.	TRBV10-2	TRBJ2-1
CASSSPPGKLYNEQFF	TGTGCCAGTAGTTCCCCACCAGGGAAGCTTTACAATGAGCAGTTCTTC	.	.	TRBV19	TRBJ2-1
CASSGTDYGYTF	TGCGCCAGCAGTGGGACAGACTATGGCTACACCTTC	.	.	TRBV10-2	TRBJ1-2
CASSQGTSGRFGELFF	TGTGCCAGCAGCCAAGGGACTAGCGGGAGGTTCGGGGAGCTGTTTTTT	TRBD2	.	TRBV3-1/TRBV3-2	TRBJ2-2